Listed here are 14 T cell receptor beta chains from one sample, sequenced in a study of T cell changes during pregnancy in multiple sclerosis. Generated by immunoSEQ multiplex PCR, the TCRdb table keeps only in-frame clones and is missing some. The sample yields about 70,000 clones, over 85% seen once. Specimen: peripheral blood, collected in the third trimester of pregnancy. The receptors were sampled from a female donor with multiple sclerosis, enrolled in a pregnancy study.

The chain is built from TRBV19 and TRBJ1-2, with 10 bases aligning to TRBD1. Trimming cost V 4 bases and J 2 bases; bases outside gene matches: 1. Germline V gives CDR1 LNHDA, CDR2 SQIVND (reference sequence). This CDR3 is built from 14 residues. CDR3 sequence: CASSRDRGNYGYTF. The CDR3 DNA is TGTGCCAGTAGTAGGGACAGGGGCAACTATGGCTACACCTTC.

The chain is built from TRBV10-3 and TRBJ1-3, with D possibly being TRBD1 (6 bases). The CDR3 sequence is 14 residues long. Trimming cost V 6 bases and J 0 bases, with 9 bases left between them. Per germline, CDR1 ENHRY and CDR2 SYGVKD. The chain's CDR3 is CAIRADSSGNTIYF. The CDR3 DNA reads TGTGCCATCAGGGCGGACAGCTCTGGAAACACCATATATTTT.

The V and J genes are TRBV18 and TRBJ1-1; weak D call: TRBD1 (6 bases). Trimming removed 3 bases at V and 0 bases at J, with 14 bases between. CDR1 and CDR2 (germline): KGHSH, LQKENI. The CDR3 covers 16 residues. CDR3 coding DNA: TGTGCCAGCTCACCCTCCACGACAGGATTGAACACTGAAGCTTTCTTT. This translates into CASSPSTTGLNTEAFF.

The chain joins TRBV9 to TRBJ1-6, with D maybe TRBD1 (5 bases). Germline V gives CDR1 SGDLS, CDR2 YYNGEE. The V gene lost 0 bases and the J gene lost 10 bases, with 11 bases spanning the gap. The CDR3 is 14 residues long. Written as DNA, the CDR3 is TGTGCCAGCAGCGTAGGGGGACTAAGGTCACCCCTCCACTTT. Protein sequence: CASSVGGLRSPLHF.

The rearrangement uses TRBV18 and TRBJ1-1; 8 nucleotides align to TRBD1. Germline V gene sequence: CDR1 KGHSH, CDR2 LQKENI. V lost 3 bases to trimming and J lost 0 bases; unmatched junction nucleotides: 3. The CDR3 sequence is 15 residues long. The CDR3 loop reads CASSPGQDMNTEAFF. CDR3 coding DNA: TGTGCCAGCTCACCGGGACAGGACATGAACACTGAAGCTTTCTTT.

Here the CDR3 reads CASSYRRRSGANVLTF. The CDR3 DNA follows: TGTGCCAGCAGTTATAGGCGGCGCTCTGGGGCCAACGTCCTGACTTTC. This rearrangement joins TRBV6-5 to TRBJ2-6; D is undetermined. The V gene's germline CDR1 is MNHEY and CDR2 SVGAGI. The CDR3 runs 16 residues. Trimming shortened V by 3 bases and J by 0 bases, and 9 bases separated the two germline ends.

This chain connects TRBV4-3 to TRBJ2-2, with TRBD1 matching over 7 bases. The CDR3 consists of 15 residues. Trimming at V came to 1 base and at J to 2 bases, leaving 1 base not matched to a gene. Germline lookup yields CDR1 LGHNA and CDR2 YSLEER. CDR3 residues: CASSQGQGNTGELFF. The CDR3 DNA is TGCGCCAGCAGCCAAGGACAGGGTAACACCGGGGAGCTGTTTTTT.

The chain recombines TRBV11-3 with TRBJ1-1, with D hard to call. Germline values: CDR1 SGHNT, CDR2 YENEEA. Trimming cost V 5 bases and J 1 base, with 14 bases left between them. The CDR3 is 15 residues long. The CDR3 is CASSPGEGRNTEAFF. CDR3 nucleotide sequence: TGTGCCAGCAGCCCCGGCGAGGGTCGGAACACTGAAGCTTTCTTT.

The gene calls are TRBV7-3 and TRBJ2-3; weak D call: TRBD1 (5 bases). Trimming shortened V by 5 bases and J by 4 bases, and 16 bases separated the two germline ends. The CDR3 length is 15 residues. Looked up from germline, CDR1 is SGHTA and CDR2 is FQGTGA. The CDR3 DNA reads as TGTGCCAGCAGCCCCCGTGCGGACATTGCAGATACGCAGTATTTT. Protein sequence: CASSPRADIADTQYF.

This chain links TRBV5-4 with TRBJ2-7; a possible D gene is TRBD1 (5 bases). V was shortened by 3 bases and J by 7 bases, with 8 bases between the two germline ends. There are 11 residues in the CDR3. Germline values: CDR1 SGHNT, CDR2 YYREEE (reference sequence). The CDR3: CASSSQGEQYF. Here the CDR3 DNA reads TGTGCCAGCAGCTCCCAGGGAGAGCAGTACTTC.

Only one count was recorded for this clone. The chain couples TRBV4-1 to TRBJ2-1; D uncertain. The CDR3 is 13 residues long. Germline values: CDR1 MGHRA, CDR2 YSYEKL. V was shortened by 2 bases and J by 7 bases, with 9 bases between the two germline ends. The CDR3 spells CASSQRLSNEQFF. The CDR3 DNA sequence: TGCGCCAGCAGCCAAAGACTGTCGAATGAGCAGTTCTTC.

The V and J genes are TRBV12-5 and TRBJ1-1; D gene ambiguous. The CDR3 consists of 13 residues. Trimming took off 0 bases at V and 8 bases at J, with 10 bases between the two ends. CDR1 is LGHNT, CDR2 FRNRAP, per germline. CDR3 sequence: CASGLVPPREAFF. The CDR3 DNA reads TGTGCTAGTGGTTTGGTGCCCCCTCGGGAAGCTTTCTTT.

This clone occurred a few times. CDR3 region: CASSAGLAGTYEQYF. The CDR3 DNA is TGTGCCAGCAGCGCGGGACTAGCGGGAACCTACGAGCAGTACTTC. V usage is TRBV7-6 and J usage is TRBJ2-7, with 13 positions matching TRBD2. The CDR3 consists of 15 residues. The germline V gene has CDR1 SGHVS and CDR2 FNYEAQ. Trimming at V came to 5 bases and at J to 2 bases, leaving 3 bases not matched to a gene.

The chain carries TRBV4-2 and TRBJ1-1; D uncertain. CDR1 LGHNA and CDR2 YNFKEQ come from the germline V gene. The CDR3 totals 18 residues. V lost 0 bases and J lost 4, with 21 bases in between. CDR3: CASSQDQVPAGGITEAFF. The CDR3 DNA follows: TGTGCCAGCAGCCAAGATCAGGTCCCGGCGGGAGGGATCACTGAAGCTTTCTTT.